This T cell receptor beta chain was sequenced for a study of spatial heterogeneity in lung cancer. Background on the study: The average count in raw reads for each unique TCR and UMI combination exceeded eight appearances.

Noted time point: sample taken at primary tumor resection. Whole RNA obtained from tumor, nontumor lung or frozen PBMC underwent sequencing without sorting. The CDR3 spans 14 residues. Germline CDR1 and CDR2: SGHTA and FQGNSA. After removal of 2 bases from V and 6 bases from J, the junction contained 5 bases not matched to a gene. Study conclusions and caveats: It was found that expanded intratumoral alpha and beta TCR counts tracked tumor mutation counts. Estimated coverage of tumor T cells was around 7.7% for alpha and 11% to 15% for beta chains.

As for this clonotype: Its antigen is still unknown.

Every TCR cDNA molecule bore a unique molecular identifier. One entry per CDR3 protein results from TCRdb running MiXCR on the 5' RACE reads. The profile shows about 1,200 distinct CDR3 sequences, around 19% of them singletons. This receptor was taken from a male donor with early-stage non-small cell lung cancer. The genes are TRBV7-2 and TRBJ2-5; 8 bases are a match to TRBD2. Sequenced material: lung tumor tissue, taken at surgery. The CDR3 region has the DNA TGTGCCAGCAGCTTAAACGGGAGGGTCCAGACCCAGTACTTC. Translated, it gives CASSLNGRVQTQYF.